A selection of T cell receptor beta chains follows, all from one sample in a study of blood T cell repertoires in COVID-19. Sequencing used immunoSEQ multiplex PCR; TCRdb keeps in-frame clones, though not all of them. Among about 220,000 clones listed, about 83% were seen once. The sample was PBMCs or T cells enriched from blood (not recorded which). The receptors shown here come from a woman aged 35 to 49 who had recovered from COVID-19. Both conserved end residues are part of each CDR3. D genes are given only for firm matches. Not all rows give a size; the values are once, few, many and, for expanded clones, a class.

clone_size d_call j_call v_call cdr3_nt cdr3_aa
- TRBD1 TRBJ2-5 TRBV18 TGTGCCAGCTCAAAGGGACAGGGGGACGCAGAGACCCAGTACTTC CASSKGQGDAETQYF
- TRBD1 TRBJ2-2 TRBV19 TGTGCCAGTAGTATCTCCGGGACAGGGCGCACCGGGGAGCTGTTTTTT CASSISGTGRTGELFF
- TRBD1 TRBJ1-2 TRBV5-6 TGTGCCAGCAAGGACAGGGCTAACTATGGCTACACCTTC CASKDRANYGYTF
- TRBD1 TRBJ1-5 TRBV7-2 TGTGCCAGCAGCTTGGGGACAGGGCGACGCAATCAGCCCCAGCATTTT CASSLGTGRRNQPQHF
- - TRBJ1-2 TRBV28 TGTGCCAGCAGTTTATTTGGGCAAGATTATGGCTACACCTTC CASSLFGQDYGYTF
once TRBD2 TRBJ2-1 TRBV3-1/TRBV3-2 TGTGCCAGCAGCCAATTAGCGGGATCATACAATGAGCAGTTCTTC CASSQLAGSYNEQFF
- TRBD1 TRBJ1-3 TRBV5-1 TGCGCCAGCAGCTCGAGGCCAGGGGGCGGAAACACCATATATTTT CASSSRPGGGNTIYF
- - TRBJ1-4 TRBV6-5 TGTGCCAGCAGTTATTCCAGGGTTAATGAAAAACTGTTTTTT CASSYSRVNEKLFF
- TRBD1 TRBJ2-2 TRBV6-5 TGTGCCAGCAGCCCGGGACAGACGAACACCGGGGAGCTGTTTTTT CASSPGQTNTGELFF
- TRBD1 TRBJ2-5 TRBV12-5 TGTGCTAGTGGCCCGACAGGGAGTCAGACCCAGTACTTC CASGPTGSQTQYF
- - TRBJ1-2 TRBV2 TGTGCCAGCAGTGGCGCTGTAGCCAACTATGGCTACACCTTC CASSGAVANYGYTF
- - TRBJ2-5 TRBV5-5 TGTGCCAGCAGTCCCCCGGGGCAAGAGACCCAGTACTTC CASSPPGQETQYF
- TRBD2 TRBJ2-2 TRBV7-2 TGTGCCTCACCTAGCGGGAGCAACGGGGGCACCGGGGAGCTGTTTTTT CASPSGSNGGTGELFF
- TRBD2 TRBJ2-1 TRBV30 TGTGCCTGGAGAAACGAAGTGACTAGCGGGAGTTTACTTCACTACAATGAGCAGTTCTTC CAWRNEVTSGSLLHYNEQFF
once - TRBJ1-6 TRBV5-1 TGCGCCAGCAGCCACGGGGGAGGGAGATCACCCCTCCACTTT CASSHGGGRSPLHF
- - TRBJ2-2 TRBV7-8 TGTGCCAGCAGCCAGAGCAGGGTCGTCACCGGGGAGCTGTTTTTT CASSQSRVVTGELFF
- - TRBJ1-3 TRBV30 TGTGCCTGGCTTGGAAACACCATATATTTT CAWLGNTIYF
- TRBD1 TRBJ1-2 TRBV11-2 TGTGCCAGCAGCTTCCAGGGACAGGGAAGCTATGGCTACACCTTC CASSFQGQGSYGYTF
once TRBD2 TRBJ2-2 TRBV18 TGTGCCAGCTCACCACCGGGGGGGACCGGGGAGCTGTTTTTT CASSPPGGTGELFF
- TRBD1 TRBJ2-7 TRBV5-1 TGCGCCAGCACCCCCGGGACAGGGCTATACGAGCAGTACTTC CASTPGTGLYEQYF
- TRBD2 TRBJ2-1 TRBV6-5 TGTGCCAGCAGCAATCTAGCGGGGCCATACAATGAGCAGTTCTTC CASSNLAGPYNEQFF
few TRBD1 TRBJ1-1 TRBV19 TGTGCCAGCAACAGGGGGAGGACTGAAGCTTTCTTT CASNRGRTEAFF
- TRBD1 TRBJ2-2 TRBV5-1 TGCGCCAGCAGCAGGGACAGGCCGGTCGGGGAGCTGTTTTTT CASSRDRPVGELFF
- - TRBJ2-1 TRBV7-3 TGTGCCAGCAGCGCCCAGGGAATCTCCTACAATGAGCAGTTCTTC CASSAQGISYNEQFF
- - TRBJ1-5 TRBV19 TGTGCCAGTAGTAAACGCAGGGAGGGGATCGGGAGCAATCAGCCCCAGCATTTT CASSKRREGIGSNQPQHF
- - TRBJ1-1 TRBV28 TGTGCCAGCGGCCAGACGGACAGACTCACTGAAGCTTTCTTT CASGQTDRLTEAFF
- TRBD2 TRBJ2-3 TRBV27 TGTGCCAGCAGCAAAAGTGGGACTAGCGGGAGGGCCTGGGATACGCAGTATTTT CASSKSGTSGRAWDTQYF
- TRBD1 TRBJ1-5 TRBV12-5 TGTGCTAGTGGTTTGGTACTTATTTCAGACAGGGGCCTTAATCAGCCCCAGCATTTT CASGLVLISDRGLNQPQHF
- - TRBJ2-5 TRBV11-3 TGTGCCAGCAGCGCCCGGGTCATAGAGGAGACCCAGTACTTC CASSARVIEETQYF
- TRBD1 TRBJ1-2 TRBV28 TGTGCCAGCAGGGACAGGGGGATATCTGGCTACACCTTC CASRDRGISGYTF
- - TRBJ1-1 TRBV14 TGTGCCAGCAGCCGCAACTGGGGGGGCACTGAAGCTTTCTTT CASSRNWGGTEAFF
- - TRBJ1-1 TRBV7-9 TGTGCCAGCAGCTCAGGCCCCACTAGAGACACTGAAGCTTTCTTT CASSSGPTRDTEAFF
- - TRBJ2-5 TRBV18 TGTGCCAGCTCACCACGCGGGGCTCAAGAGACCCAGTACTTC CASSPRGAQETQYF
- - TRBJ1-5 TRBV2 TGTGCCAGCAGTTTCCAGAATAGCAATCAGCCCCAGCATTTT CASSFQNSNQPQHF
- - TRBJ1-2 TRBV3-1/TRBV3-2 TGTGCCAGCAGCCAAGATATCGGTTCATATGGCTACACCTTC CASSQDIGSYGYTF
- - TRBJ2-3 TRBV18 TGTGCCAGCTCACCACTCAGGGGTGGCGCAGATACGCAGTATTTT CASSPLRGGADTQYF
- - TRBJ1-1 TRBV5-1 TGCGCCAGCAGCTTGGGCGACAGGACCCACACTGAAGCTTTCTTT CASSLGDRTHTEAFF
- TRBD2 TRBJ2-1 TRBV9 TGTGCCAGCAGCACTAGCGGGGCCCCCTACAATGAGCAGTTCTTC CASSTSGAPYNEQFF
- TRBD2 TRBJ2-7 TRBV7-2 TGTGCCAGCAGACCACTAGCGGGAGATCAGCAGCAGTACTTC CASRPLAGDQQQYF
- - TRBJ2-7 TRBV6-5 TGTGCCGGCTCCTCTGGATACAGCTCCTACGAGCAGTACTTC CAGSSGYSSYEQYF
once TRBD1 TRBJ2-2 TRBV19 TGTGCCAGTAGTCAGAGGGACAGGGGACTCACCGGGGAGCTGTTTTTT CASSQRDRGLTGELFF
- TRBD1 TRBJ1-1 TRBV10-3 TGTGCCATCAGGACAGACAGGGGCGACACTGAAGCTTTCTTT CAIRTDRGDTEAFF
- - TRBJ1-4 TRBV28 TGTGCCAGCACCACGGAGGGGACGAATGAAAAACTGTTTTTT CASTTEGTNEKLFF
- TRBD1 TRBJ1-1 TRBV3-1/TRBV3-2 TGTGCCAGCAGCCAAGCGGCTACAGGGGGCGAAGCTTTCTTT CASSQAATGGEAFF
once TRBD2 TRBJ2-2 TRBV9 TGTGCCAGCAGCGTAGTTGCGGGAGGTCCCGGGGAGCTGTTTTTT CASSVVAGGPGELFF
- TRBD1 TRBJ2-2 TRBV30 TGTGCCTGGGGGTGGGGACAGGGGACCGGGGAGCTGTTTTTT CAWGWGQGTGELFF
- - TRBJ1-2 TRBV2 TGTGCCAGCAGTGAAGCAGGAGGTAACTATGGCTACACCTTC CASSEAGGNYGYTF
- - TRBJ1-4 TRBV7-2 TGTGCCAGCAGATCCCATACTAATGAAAAACTGTTTTTT CASRSHTNEKLFF
- TRBD2 TRBJ2-3 TRBV3-1/TRBV3-2 TGTGCCAGCAGCCAACAGCTAGCGGGAGGAGGGGATACGCAGTATTTT CASSQQLAGGGDTQYF
- TRBD2 TRBJ2-1 TRBV14 TGTGCCAGCAGCCAAGTGGCTAGCGGGAGGTTCTTGGAGCAGTTCTTC CASSQVASGRFLEQFF
- - TRBJ2-3 TRBV24-1 TGTGCCACGCGGGACCAGTCTGGTACAGATACGCAGTATTTT CATRDQSGTDTQYF
few TRBD1 TRBJ1-6 TRBV5-1 TGCGCCAGCAGCTTTTCAGGGGGATCACCCCTCCACTTT CASSFSGGSPLHF
- TRBD2 TRBJ2-7 TRBV18 TGTGCCAGCTCGCCAATAGCGGGCAAGTCCTACGAGCAGTACTTC CASSPIAGKSYEQYF
once TRBD1 TRBJ2-3 TRBV4-1 TGCGCCAGCAGCAAACCGGTGGGACAGAGCAGGGATACGCAGTATTTT CASSKPVGQSRDTQYF
- TRBD2 TRBJ2-7 TRBV6-5 TGTGCCGGTACGGGACTATATTCAAGCTCCTACGAGCAGTACTTC CAGTGLYSSSYEQYF
- - TRBJ1-1 TRBV2 TGTGCCAGCCAGATAGGACAGGAAGCTTTCTTT CASQIGQEAFF
few - TRBJ1-4 TRBV5-1 TGCGCCAGCAGCAGGGGAGGTGCGGTTGAAAAACTGTTTTTT CASSRGGAVEKLFF
- - TRBJ2-3 TRBV19 TGTGCCAGTAGCCCGACTAGGAGCACAGATACGCAGTATTTT CASSPTRSTDTQYF
- - TRBJ1-2 TRBV6-5 TGTGCCAGCAGACACAGGGAAGGGTACTATGGCTACACCTTC CASRHREGYYGYTF
- - TRBJ2-1 TRBV11-3 TGTGCCAGCAGCCGGGCGGGGCTCTCTCTCAATGAGCAGTTCTTC CASSRAGLSLNEQFF